This T cell receptor (beta chain) was sequenced in a study of cytomegalovirus exposure and HLA in healthy donors. Donors were drawn from the roughly 130-subject validation cohort, separate from the approximately 680-subject first cohort. Broader study findings: Most TCR sequences were uncommon, yet certain public TCRs appeared in many donors. The classifier reportedly diagnosed cytomegalovirus status with high sensitivity and specificity. Confirmation in vitro established that three CMV-associated chains were specific for CMV antigens.

Worth noting for this clone: Antigen unknown.

TCRdb's copy holds only in-frame clones and misses some; the assay was immunoSEQ multiplex PCR. The repertoire has over 200,000 clones, nearly 90% of them found once; the top ten carry more than 0.35%. Deletions cut 0 bases from V and 0 bases from J, with 11 bases between. Germline-derived CDR1 and CDR2 are SGHRS and YFSETQ. The CDR3 length is 16 residues. The rearrangement uses TRBV5-1 and TRBJ2-3; weak D call: TRBD1 (6 bases). The sequence derives from a woman aged 18-29 years in good health and CMV-seronegative. The sequencing sample was made of PBMCs. CDR3 amino acids: CASSLESRGSTDTQYF. The CDR3, as DNA: TGCGCCAGCAGCTTGGAATCCAGGGGAAGCACAGATACGCAGTATTTT.